Listed below are T cell receptor beta chains from one sample, sequenced in a study of blood T cell repertoires in COVID-19. TCRdb's copy holds only in-frame clones and misses some; the assay was immunoSEQ multiplex PCR. Of approximately 130,000 clones detected, around three quarters appear once; the ten largest clones hold 10% to 13%. The sample was peripheral blood. The receptors were sampled from a human donor in a cohort sampled during active COVID-19. Both conserved end residues are part of each CDR3. A D gene is named only where the DNA matches it firmly. Clone size is stated in some rows and not others, as once, few, many or a class when expanded.

d_call	j_call	clone_size	cdr3_length	v_call	cdr3_aa	cdr3_nt
TRBD1	TRBJ2-7	-	15	TRBV5-6	CASSRGQGGSYEQYF	TGTGCCAGCAGCCGGGGACAGGGGGGCTCCTACGAGCAGTACTTC
-	TRBJ1-5	-	14	TRBV7-8	CASSIPSGSQPQHF	TGTGCCAGCAGCATACCCTCGGGGTCTCAGCCCCAGCATTTT
-	TRBJ1-3	few	15	TRBV19	CASRHQGMTGNTIYF	TGTGCCAGTAGACACCAGGGGATGACTGGAAACACCATATATTTT
-	TRBJ1-5	once	14	TRBV2	CASSNSYGNQPQHF	TGTGCCAGCAGTAATAGCTACGGCAATCAGCCCCAGCATTTT
-	TRBJ2-5	-	14	TRBV7-2	CASSLGRQQETQYF	TGTGCCAGCAGCTTAGGTCGACAGCAAGAGACCCAGTACTTC
-	TRBJ2-5	-	15	TRBV4-1	CASSQEGLRGVTQYF	TGCGCCAGCAGCCAAGAAGGACTGCGCGGGGTGACCCAGTACTTC
TRBD1	TRBJ1-5	-	14	TRBV7-9	CASRLGTGNQPQHF	TGTGCCAGCAGACTCGGGACAGGGAATCAGCCCCAGCATTTT
-	TRBJ2-5	-	13	TRBV19	CASSRGRGETQYF	TGTGCCAGTAGTAGGGGCAGGGGAGAGACCCAGTACTTC
-	TRBJ1-1	-	19	TRBV21-1	CASSMRDRAGSGGHTEAFF	TGTGCCAGCAGCATGCGGGACAGGGCCGGTTCAGGGGGACACACTGAAGCTTTCTTT
-	TRBJ2-4	-	14	TRBV30	CAWSGHLAKNIQYF	TGTGCCTGGAGTGGACACTTAGCCAAAAACATTCAGTACTTC
TRBD2	TRBJ2-1	-	15	TRBV5-1	CASSLTASGEGEQFF	TGCGCCAGCAGCTTGACGGCTAGCGGGGAAGGTGAGCAGTTCTTC
-	TRBJ1-2	few	13	TRBV19	CASSINTNYGYTF	TGTGCCAGTAGTATAAACACTAACTATGGCTACACCTTC
-	TRBJ1-1	few	14	TRBV5-6	CASSSGTLNTEAFF	TGTGCCAGCAGCTCCGGGACTTTGAACACTGAAGCTTTCTTT
-	TRBJ1-6	-	16	TRBV5-1	CASSSGWVTGNSPLHF	TGCGCCAGCAGCTCGGGGTGGGTGACGGGTAATTCACCCCTCCACTTT
TRBD1	TRBJ1-3	-	15	TRBV6-6	CASSYPGTGGHTIYF	TGTGCCAGCAGTTACCCCGGGACAGGGGGCCACACCATATATTTT
-	TRBJ2-5	-	12	TRBV13	CASSQGGETQYF	TGTGCCAGCAGCCAGGGGGGAGAGACCCAGTACTTC
TRBD1	TRBJ1-3	-	15	TRBV18	CASSPDRGRENTIYF	TGTGCCAGCTCACCTGACAGGGGGCGCGAAAACACCATATATTTT
TRBD2	TRBJ2-7	-	15	TRBV5-3	CARNHLAGASYEQYF	TGTGCCAGAAACCACCTAGCGGGGGCCTCCTACGAGCAGTACTTC
-	TRBJ2-2	-	14	TRBV30	CAWRRGLNTGELFF	TGTGCCTGGAGGCGGGGGCTTAACACCGGGGAGCTGTTTTTT
-	TRBJ2-7	-	12	TRBV5-8	CASPGHSYEQYF	TGTGCCAGCCCGGGACACTCTTACGAGCAGTACTTC
-	TRBJ1-2	-	14	TRBV4-1	CASSQGGGAYGYTF	TGCGCCAGCAGCCAAGGAGGAGGTGCGTATGGCTACACCTTC
TRBD1	TRBJ2-7	-	15	TRBV30	CAWSVLTGIGYEQYF	TGTGCCTGGAGTGTATTGACAGGGATCGGTTACGAGCAGTACTTC
TRBD1	TRBJ2-3	-	16	TRBV6-5	CASSYDRGISTDTQYF	TGTGCCAGCAGTTACGACAGGGGAATTAGCACAGATACGCAGTATTTT
TRBD1	TRBJ2-7	few	15	TRBV10-1	CASSEGGQGADEQYF	TGCGCCAGCAGTGAAGGGGGACAGGGAGCTGACGAGCAGTACTTC
TRBD1	TRBJ1-2	few	14	TRBV27	CASSSGQVAMRYTF	TGTGCCAGCAGTTCTGGACAGGTGGCTATGCGCTACACCTTC
-	TRBJ1-6	-	14	TRBV11-2	CASSLNIYNSPLHF	TGTGCCAGCAGCTTAAACATCTATAATTCACCCCTCCACTTT
-	TRBJ2-1	-	12	TRBV5-6	CASSFRWNEQFF	TGTGCCAGCAGCTTTCGGTGGAATGAGCAGTTCTTC
-	TRBJ1-4	-	11	TRBV20-1	CSAKRDEKLFF	TGCAGTGCTAAGAGAGATGAAAAACTGTTTTTT
-	TRBJ2-2	few	14	TRBV7-6	CASSTTGYTGELFF	TGTGCCAGCAGCACTACAGGCTACACCGGGGAGCTGTTTTTT
-	TRBJ2-7	-	14	TRBV10-2	CASRWGGARSEQYF	TGCGCCAGCAGGTGGGGCGGGGCGAGGAGCGAGCAGTACTTC
-	TRBJ2-7	-	14	TRBV15	CATSRDRQSGEQYF	TGTGCCACCAGCAGAGATAGACAGTCGGGCGAGCAGTACTTC
TRBD1	TRBJ2-7	-	13	TRBV7-8	CASSLRQGYEQYF	TGTGCCAGCAGCTTAAGACAGGGCTACGAGCAGTACTTC
-	TRBJ1-4	-	14	TRBV6-4	CAKTSGERNEKLFF	TGTGCCAAAACTTCCGGGGAGAGGAATGAAAAACTGTTTTTT
-	TRBJ1-1	-	14	TRBV6-4	CASRETDRNTEAFF	TGTGCCAGCAGAGAGACAGACAGGAACACTGAAGCTTTCTTT
-	TRBJ2-2	once	15	TRBV29-1	CSVEDRGAATGELFF	TGCAGCGTTGAAGATCGTGGGGCAGCCACCGGGGAGCTGTTTTTT
-	TRBJ2-1	few	14	TRBV7-9	CASSGGALGNEQFF	TGTGCCAGCAGCGGGGGGGCCCTGGGCAATGAGCAGTTCTTC
TRBD2	TRBJ2-1	-	16	TRBV15	CATSRILAGAYNEQFF	TGTGCCACCAGCAGAATTTTAGCGGGGGCCTACAATGAGCAGTTCTTC
TRBD1	TRBJ1-5	-	15	TRBV18	CASSSMTGGSQPQHF	TGTGCCAGCTCATCCATGACAGGGGGCTCTCAGCCCCAGCATTTT
-	TRBJ1-6	-	13	TRBV5-1	CASSSRTDSPLHF	TGCGCCAGCAGCTCCCGGACAGATTCACCCCTCCACTTT
-	TRBJ2-1	-	12	TRBV19	CASSIRGNEQFF	TGTGCCAGTAGTATCCGAGGCAATGAGCAGTTCTTC
TRBD1	TRBJ1-6	-	15	TRBV4-2	CASSPPGQGGSPLHF	TGTGCCAGCAGCCCTCCGGGACAGGGCGGTTCACCCCTCCACTTT
TRBD1	TRBJ2-3	few	14	TRBV27	CASADRAGPDTQYF	TGTGCCAGCGCGGACAGGGCAGGTCCAGATACGCAGTATTTT
TRBD2	TRBJ2-3	-	13	TRBV6-5	CASGTSGSNTQYF	TGTGCCAGTGGGACTAGCGGCTCAAATACGCAGTATTTT
-	TRBJ1-1	-	14	TRBV11-2	CASSFNGRDTEAFF	TGTGCCAGCAGCTTTAACGGGCGGGACACTGAAGCTTTCTTT
-	TRBJ2-7	-	14	TRBV6-5	CASSYVAGRGEQYF	TGTGCCAGCAGTTACGTGGCAGGGCGGGGCGAGCAGTACTTC
TRBD1	TRBJ1-1	-	15	TRBV6-4	CASRVDRDWLREAFF	TGTGCCAGCAGAGTCGACAGGGATTGGCTTCGTGAAGCTTTCTTT
TRBD2	TRBJ2-1	few	14	TRBV7-6	CASSLAGGRDEQFF	TGTGCCAGCAGCTTGGCGGGGGGGCGGGATGAGCAGTTCTTC
TRBD1	TRBJ2-2	-	16	TRBV11-1	CASSKDRIANTGELFF	TGTGCCAGCAGCAAGGACAGGATCGCGAACACCGGGGAGCTGTTTTTT
TRBD1	TRBJ1-2	-	15	TRBV5-1	CASSLLMRGLEGYTF	TGCGCCAGCAGCCTTCTCATGAGGGGGCTTGAAGGCTACACCTTC
-	TRBJ2-2	few	16	TRBV2	CAIVASVFSRTGELFF	TGTGCCATTGTAGCTAGCGTCTTCTCGCGGACCGGGGAGCTGTTTTTT
-	TRBJ2-1	-	14	TRBV10-1	CASSYGGSYNEQFF	TGCGCCAGCAGTTACGGGGGCTCCTACAATGAGCAGTTCTTC
TRBD1	TRBJ2-1	few	16	TRBV19	CASSIAPGQVFNEQFF	TGTGCCAGTAGTATTGCCCCGGGACAGGTCTTCAATGAGCAGTTCTTC